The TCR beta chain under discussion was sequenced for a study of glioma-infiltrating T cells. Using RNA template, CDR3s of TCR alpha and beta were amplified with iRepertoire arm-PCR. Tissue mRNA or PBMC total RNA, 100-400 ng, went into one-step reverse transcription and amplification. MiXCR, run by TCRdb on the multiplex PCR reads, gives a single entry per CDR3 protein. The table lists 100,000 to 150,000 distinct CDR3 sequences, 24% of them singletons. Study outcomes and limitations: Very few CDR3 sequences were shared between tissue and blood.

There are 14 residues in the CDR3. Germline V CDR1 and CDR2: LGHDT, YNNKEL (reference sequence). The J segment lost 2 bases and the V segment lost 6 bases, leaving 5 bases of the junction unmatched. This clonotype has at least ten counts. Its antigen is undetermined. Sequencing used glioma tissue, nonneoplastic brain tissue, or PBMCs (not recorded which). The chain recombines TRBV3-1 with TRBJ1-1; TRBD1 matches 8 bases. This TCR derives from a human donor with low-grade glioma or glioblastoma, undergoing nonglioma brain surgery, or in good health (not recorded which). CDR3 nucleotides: TGTGCCAGCAGACGGACAGGGTCAAACACTGAAGCTTTCTTT. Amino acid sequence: CASRRTGSNTEAFF. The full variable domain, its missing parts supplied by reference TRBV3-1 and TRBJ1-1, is DTAVSQTPKYLVTQMGNDKSIKCEQNLGHDTMYWYKQDSKKFLKIMFSYNNKELIINETVPNRFSPKSPDKAHLNLHINSLELGDSAVYFCASRRTGSNTEAFFGQGTRLTVV.